The present TCR beta chain was sequenced within a study of T cell repertoires in cytomegalovirus infection. Across the study: Newly reported HLA-C-restricted and thoroughly characterized HLA-B-restricted CMV epitopes were employed. Both CMV infection and a matching HLA type were indicated by public TCR beta signatures.

General study findings and limits: Clonotypes of TCR beta that were HLA-C-restricted and CMV-specific dominated the ex vivo response. Cumulative frequency (of public TCR beta family members) identified carriers of CMV plus the relevant HLA.

TCRdb independently ran MiXCR on the reads; one entry per CDR3 protein. The top ten clones hold 17% of a sample with about half a million distinct CDR3 sequences, 30% to 40% of them seen once. Of note for this clonotype: Its target is unknown.

Germline CDR1 SQVTM, CDR2 ANQGSEA. The CDR3 covers 13 residues. V shed 4 bases and J shed 5 bases, with 14 bases lying between them. The J gene is TRBJ2-5, the V gene TRBV29-1; the D gene is possibly TRBD2 (5 bases). Sample: cultured PBMCs, taken from culture after CMV antigen stimulation. This TCR came from a human donor in good health (CMV status not recorded). Some clones in this sample may be carry-over from other donors' samples. The CDR3 region has the DNA TGCAGCGTTGTTGGTGGGGTAGCGGAGACCCAGTACTTC. Translating gives CSVVGGVAETQYF.